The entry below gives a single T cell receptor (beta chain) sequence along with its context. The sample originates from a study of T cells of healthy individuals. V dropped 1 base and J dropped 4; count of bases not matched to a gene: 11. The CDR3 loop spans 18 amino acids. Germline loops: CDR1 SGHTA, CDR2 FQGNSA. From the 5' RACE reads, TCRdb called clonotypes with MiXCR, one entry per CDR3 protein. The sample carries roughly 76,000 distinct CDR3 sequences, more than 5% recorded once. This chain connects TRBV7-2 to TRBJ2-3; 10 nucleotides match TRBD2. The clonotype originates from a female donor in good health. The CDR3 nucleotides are TGTGCCAGCAGCTTAGACCGCGCTAGCGGGAGTTGGTCAGATACGCAGTATTTT. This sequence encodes CASSLDRASGSWSDTQYF.